Presented here are 32 T cell receptor beta chains from one specimen sequenced in a study of T cells in Graves' hyperthyroidism and ophthalmopathy. From RNA transcripts, TCR beta CDR3 regions were amplified. The study used the HTBI primer set for a first-round RT-PCR of the TCR CDR3. TCRdb re-analysed the multiplex PCR reads in MiXCR, keeping a single row per CDR3 protein. The sample has about 550,000 distinct CDR3 sequences; roughly 20% are singletons. Sample: blood. The receptors stem from a young man with Graves' hyperthyroidism.

This clonotype was detected many times. This chain joins TRBV10-3 and TRBJ1-2; the D gene is possibly TRBD1 (6 bases). This CDR3 has 16 amino acids. Germline CDR1 ENHRY, CDR2 SYGVKD. V was trimmed by 2 bases and J by 2 bases, leaving 15 bases between them. The CDR3 sequence: CAISEASGGQNYGYTF. CDR3 coding DNA: TGTGCCATCAGTGAGGCTTCCGGAGGACAGAACTATGGCTACACCTTC.

Ten or more counts support this clonotype. V usage is TRBV28 and J usage is TRBJ2-7, with a weak D call TRBD2 (7 bases). CDR1 MDHEN and CDR2 SYDVKM come from the germline V gene. V was shortened by 10 bases and J by 4 bases, with 20 bases between the two germline ends. The CDR3 length is 14 residues. CDR3 sequence reads: CATRVRGAQYEQYF. As DNA, the CDR3 is TGTGCCACCCGGGTACGGGGGGCGCAGTACGAGCAGTACTTC.

This sequence joins TRBV18 and TRBJ1-1; TRBD1 might be the D (6 bases). This CDR3 has 14 residues. V shed 2 bases and J shed 4 bases, with 11 bases lying between them. The germline V gene encodes CDR1 KGHSH and CDR2 LQKENI. The CDR3 DNA reads TGTGCCAGCTCACCAGGGGGCCTCACCACTGAAGCTTTCTTT. Encoded protein: CASSPGGLTTEAFF.

The chain carries TRBV6-1 and TRBJ2-7, with TRBD1 matching 9 bases. Germline assignment: CDR1 MNHNS and CDR2 SASEGT. Germline trimming cut 3 bases from V and 6 bases from J; bases unmatched to any gene: 6. There are 14 residues in the CDR3. The CDR3 protein is CASSELTGGSEQYF. CDR3 bases: TGTGCCAGCAGTGAGCTGACAGGGGGATCCGAGCAGTACTTC.

This clonotype was recorded a few times. This sequence joins TRBV28 and TRBJ1-1; 7 nucleotides agree with TRBD1. Germline V gene sequence: CDR1 MDHEN, CDR2 SYDVKM. After removal of 4 bases from V and 11 bases from J, the junction contained 10 bases not matched to a gene. The CDR3 consists of 13 residues. The CDR3 protein is CASSYGQVTWAFF. Written as DNA, the CDR3 is TGTGCCAGCAGTTACGGACAGGTCACCTGGGCTTTCTTT.

This clonotype showed up many times. J is TRBJ2-5 and V is TRBV2; possibly TRBD2 for D (5 bases). The germline V and J ends were trimmed by 6 bases and 4 bases, with 9 bases remaining between them. CDR1 and CDR2 from the germline V gene are SNHLY and FYNNEI. The CDR3 length is 12 residues. The CDR3 DNA reads TGTGCCAGCAGCGAGGGAAGAGAGACCCAGTACTTC. As protein: CASSEGRETQYF.

This clonotype was seen repeatedly, ten times or more. The V and J genes are TRBV12-3 or TRBV12-4 and TRBJ1-5, with a possible D match to TRBD1 (5 bases). Trimming removed 5 bases at V and 1 base at J, with 15 bases between. The CDR3 extends over 16 amino acids. The CDR3 here is CASSGLGGRSNQPQHF. The DNA of the CDR3 is TGTGCCAGCAGTGGTCTGGGGGGTCGGAGCAATCAGCCCCAGCATTTT.

CDR3 residues: CASSRLSFSTYEQYF. For the CDR3, the DNA is TGCGCCAGCAGCCGCCTGTCGTTTAGCACCTACGAGCAGTACTTC. The chain is built from TRBV5-1 and TRBJ2-7; D is unresolved. V was pared by 4 bases and J by 2 bases, with 16 bases between. The CDR3 spans 15 residues. From germline, CDR1 is SGHRS and CDR2 YFSETQ.

This clonotype was observed a handful of times. A much more abundant neighbour one base away suggests this may be a read error. The chain carries TRBV7-9 and TRBJ1-1; perhaps TRBD1 as D (6 bases). The CDR3 has 14 residues. V lost 6 bases, J lost 5 bases, and 16 bases lay in between. Looked up from germline, CDR1 is SEHNR and CDR2 is FQNEAQ (reference sequence). CDR3 nucleotides: TGTGCCAGCAGACCCGGACAGCCGGCAACTGAAGCTTTCTTT. It specifies CASRPGQPATEAFF.

Ten or more counts support this clonotype. The chain employs TRBV29-1 and TRBJ1-1; weak D call: TRBD1 (6 bases). This CDR3 spans 10 amino acids. Deletions cut 6 bases from V and 7 bases from J, with 9 bases between. Per germline, CDR1 SQVTM and CDR2 ANQGSEA. The CDR3 DNA sequence: TGCAGCGTGTTGGACAGTGAAGCTTTCTTT. Its translation is CSVLDSEAFF.

This clonotype was counted at least ten times. The DNA of the CDR3 is TGTGCCAGCAGCCCGATACCCTCCAGTCAGCCCCAGCATTTT. Amino acids: CASSPIPSSQPQHF. V gene TRBV5-5 combines with J gene TRBJ1-5; D is ambiguous. V was shortened by 4 bases and J by 6 bases, with 14 bases between the two germline ends. CDR1 and CDR2 (germline): SGHKS, YYEKEE (reference sequence). The CDR3 extends over 14 amino acids.

This clonotype was recorded a few times. The genes are TRBV7-2 and TRBJ2-5; tentatively, D is TRBD2 (5 bases). The length of the CDR3 is 13 residues. Germline V gene sequence: CDR1 SGHTA, CDR2 FQGNSA. V was shortened by 5 bases and J by 7 bases, with 14 bases between the two germline ends. The CDR3 region is CASSPVRAGTQYF. Here the CDR3 DNA reads TGTGCCAGCAGCCCAGTAAGGGCGGGGACCCAGTACTTC. Full variable domain (rest looked up from reference TRBV7-2 and TRBJ2-5): GAGVSQSPSNKVTEKGKDVELRCDPISGHTALYWYRQSLGQGLEFLIYFQGNSAPDKSGLPSDRFSAERTGGSVSTLTIQRTQQEDSAVYLCASSPVRAGTQYFGPGTRLLVL.

J is TRBJ1-1 and V is TRBV19, with TRBD1 matching 8 bases. Losses at the gene ends were 10 bases for V and 3 bases for J; bases not matched to a gene: 4. Germline-derived CDR1 and CDR2 are LNHDA and SQIVND (reference sequence). The CDR3 spans 12 residues. The CDR3 protein is CATRDRHTEAFF. CDR3 nucleotide sequence: TGTGCCACAAGGGACAGGCACACTGAAGCTTTCTTT.

J is TRBJ2-2 and V is TRBV11-2; no definite D call. The CDR3 runs to 16 residues. Looked up from germline, CDR1 is SGHAT and CDR2 is FQNNGV. The V end lost 3 bases, the J end lost 2 bases, and 13 bases lay between the germline ends. The CDR3 protein is CASSFYSSGNTGELFF. The CDR3 DNA is TGTGCCAGCAGCTTCTACTCCAGTGGTAACACCGGGGAGCTGTTTTTT.

This clonotype has a count of ten or more. The genes are TRBV7-2 and TRBJ1-2; no definite D call. The CDR3 sequence is 13 residues long. Trimming left V 5 bases short and J 5 bases short, with 12 bases between. CDR1 is SGHTA and CDR2 is FQGNSA in the germline V gene. CDR3 in amino acids: CASSPDMGYGYTF. CDR3 nucleotide sequence: TGTGCCAGCAGCCCAGACATGGGTTATGGCTACACCTTC.

This clonotype was recorded at least ten times. The J gene is TRBJ1-5, the V gene TRBV14; perhaps TRBD1 as D (5 bases). There are 13 residues in the CDR3. The V gene's germline CDR1 is SGHDN and CDR2 FVKESK. The V and J ends lost 0 bases and 12 bases respectively, with 12 bases between them. This chain's CDR3 is CASSQDRGPIQHF. The CDR3 coding sequence is TGTGCCAGCAGCCAAGATAGGGGACCCATCCAGCATTTT.

The V gene is TRBV9, the J gene TRBJ2-7; D unclear. The germline CDR1 and CDR2 sequences are SGDLS and YYNGEE. This CDR3 spans 14 amino acids. Deletions cut 0 bases from V and 3 bases from J, with 10 bases between. For the CDR3, the DNA is TGTGCCAGCAGCGTAGAATCTACAGACTACGAGCAGTACTTC. Encoded protein: CASSVESTDYEQYF.

This clonotype was recorded many times. The rearrangement links TRBV4-1 to TRBJ2-7, with 9 bases identical to TRBD1. Trimming removed 0 bases from V and 5 bases from J; junction bases left unmatched: 17. Germline V gives CDR1 MGHRA, CDR2 YSYEKL. The CDR3 totals 19 residues. Here the CDR3 reads CASSQDFSGPGQGGNEQYF. The DNA of the CDR3 is TGCGCCAGCAGCCAAGACTTCTCTGGCCCGGGACAGGGAGGGAACGAGCAGTACTTC.

This clonotype was counted a few times. The chain couples TRBV4-1 to TRBJ1-5, with unresolved D. The V gene lost 1 base and the J gene lost 3 bases, with 10 bases spanning the gap. Germline V gene sequence: CDR1 MGHRA, CDR2 YSYEKL. The CDR3 runs to 15 residues. The chain's CDR3 is CASSQVWLNNQPQHF. The DNA for the CDR3 is TGCGCCAGCAGCCAAGTTTGGCTGAACAATCAGCCCCAGCATTTT.

V gene TRBV11-1 combines with J gene TRBJ2-2, with 8 bases matching TRBD1. In germline, CDR1 is SGHAT, CDR2 FQDESV (reference sequence). The CDR3 length is 16 residues. Losses at the gene ends were 6 bases for V and 0 bases for J; bases not matched to a gene: 6. CDR3 region: CASRPGQGANTGELFF. CDR3 DNA: TGTGCCAGCAGGCCTGGACAGGGCGCGAACACCGGGGAGCTGTTTTTT. Combining the CDR3 with reference TRBV11-1 and TRBJ2-2 gives the whole variable domain EAEVAQSPRYKITEKSQAVAFWCDPISGHATLYWYRQILGQGPELLVQFQDESVVDDSQLPKDRFSAERLKGVDSTLKIQPAELGDSAMYLCASRPGQGANTGELFFGEGSRLTVL.

On this clonotype: A read error may explain this, as a much larger clone is one base away. The J gene is TRBJ1-1, the V gene TRBV3-1; D perhaps matches TRBD1 (5 bases). Germline V gene lookup returns CDR1 LGHDT and CDR2 YNNKEL (reference sequence). CDR3 length equals 16 residues. The CDR3 is CASSQAAGRQNAEAFF. CDR3 sequence (DNA): TGTGCCAGCAGCCAAGCGGCAGGTCGACAGAACGCTGAAGCTTTCTTT. Looking up the rest from reference TRBV3-1 and TRBJ1-1 gives the full variable domain: DTAVSQTPKYLVTQMGNDKSIKCEQNLGHDTMYWYKQDSKKFLKIMFSYNNKELIINETVPNRFSPKSPDKAHLNLHINSLELGDSAVYFCASSQAAGRQNAEAFFGQGTRLTVV.

The V and J genes are TRBV20-1 and TRBJ1-5; perhaps TRBD1 as D (5 bases). The germline CDR1 and CDR2 sequences are DFQATT and SNEGSKA (reference sequence). V gave up 6 bases and J gave up 7 bases, with 16 bases separating them. This CDR3 spans 13 amino acids. CDR3 sequence: CSATGGDGQPQHF. The CDR3 region has the DNA TGCAGTGCCACTGGGGGGGATGGACAGCCCCAGCATTTT.

This clonotype was counted ten times or more. An end of the junction differs from the germline gene, which may be a read error. The rearrangement links TRBV7-2 to TRBJ2-7; TRBD1 matches 7 bases. The germline V gene encodes CDR1 SGHTA and CDR2 FQGNSA. The CDR3 extends over 11 amino acids. CDR3 region: CSSGGPYEQYF. The CDR3 region has the DNA TGCTCCTCAGGGGGTCCCTACGAGCAGTACTTC.

Turning to this clonotype: This may be a read error, as it is one base from a much larger clone. The genes are TRBV20-1 and TRBJ2-7, with TRBD2 matching over 7 bases. This CDR3 region has 14 residues. V shed 8 bases, J shed 0 bases, and the junction held 10 bases outside the gene matches. Germline V gene lookup returns CDR1 DFQATT and CDR2 SNEGSKA (reference sequence). Written as DNA, the CDR3 is TGCAGTTCTGAGAGGGAGGGAAGCTCCTACGAGCAGTACTTC. This gives the protein CSSEREGSSYEQYF.

This clonotype was seen repeatedly, ten times or more. V gene TRBV27 combines with J gene TRBJ1-1; 9 bases are shared with TRBD1. Germline values: CDR1 MNHEY, CDR2 SMNVEV (reference sequence). The CDR3 runs to 14 residues. V lost 8 bases and J lost 7; bases outside the gene matches: 11. The CDR3 DNA reads as TGTGCCAGCGGGTCCCTTACAGGGGGCTATGAAGCTTTCTTT. Translation gives CASGSLTGGYEAFF.

In its sample, this clonotype was seen many times. The CDR3 region has the DNA TGTGCCAGCAGTCGGCCACAGGGCGGAGAGACCCAGTACTTC. This sequence encodes CASSRPQGGETQYF. The V and J genes are TRBV6-1 and TRBJ2-5; a possible D gene is TRBD1 (6 bases). Germline V gene lookup returns CDR1 MNHNS and CDR2 SASEGT. CDR3 length: 14 residues. The V and J ends lost 5 bases and 4 bases respectively, with 14 bases between them.

The genes are TRBV7-8 and TRBJ2-4; D may be TRBD1 (5 bases). V was pared by 5 bases and J by 7 bases, with 9 bases between. Per germline, CDR1 SGHVS and CDR2 FQNEAQ. The CDR3 consists of 12 residues. CDR3 sequence: CASSQDINIQYF. The CDR3 nucleotides read TGTGCCAGCAGCCAGGACATCAACATTCAGTACTTC.

This clonotype was seen only a few times. The chain combines TRBV28 with TRBJ1-5; 7 nucleotides match TRBD1. Germline loops: CDR1 MDHEN, CDR2 SYDVKM. V gave up 2 bases and J gave up 7 bases; unmatched junction bases: 5. The CDR3 loop spans 14 amino acids. For the CDR3, the DNA is TGTGCCAGCAGTTTAGGCAGGGGGTACCAGCCCCAGCATTTT. Its translation is CASSLGRGYQPQHF.

CDR3 in amino acids: CASSETKHTEAFF. Here the CDR3 DNA reads TGTGCCAGCAGTGAGACTAAACACACTGAAGCTTTCTTT. The chain employs TRBV6-1 and TRBJ1-1; the D is unclear. Trimming took off 3 bases at V and 3 bases at J, with 8 bases between the two ends. Germline assignment: CDR1 MNHNS and CDR2 SASEGT. There are 13 residues in the CDR3.

This rearrangement joins TRBV3-1 to TRBJ2-5; no clear D gene. This CDR3 region has 12 residues. Germline assignment: CDR1 LGHDT and CDR2 YNNKEL (reference sequence). The V end lost 7 bases, the J end lost 0 bases, and 6 bases lay between the germline ends. For the CDR3, the DNA is TGTGCCAGCACCCCGAACCAAGAGACCCAGTACTTC. This sequence encodes CASTPNQETQYF.

In this sample, this clonotype turned up many times. The chain couples TRBV10-2 to TRBJ2-7, with 9 bases lining up with TRBD1. The ends lost 3 bases at V and 3 bases at J; junction bases unmatched: 6. The CDR3 runs to 15 residues. Germline CDR1 is WSHSY and CDR2 is SAAADI. CDR3 in amino acids: CASSDQDRGIYEQYF. The CDR3 nucleotides are TGCGCCAGCAGTGATCAGGACAGGGGAATCTACGAGCAGTACTTC.

The chain combines TRBV15 with TRBJ1-4; D gene ambiguous. Trimming removed 0 bases from V and 6 bases from J, with 8 bases in between. The CDR3 length is 14 residues. The germline gives CDR1 LNHNV, CDR2 YYDKDF (reference sequence). The DNA of the CDR3 is TGTGCCACCAGCAGAGAGGGCTTGTATGAAAAACTGTTTTTT. As protein: CATSREGLYEKLFF.